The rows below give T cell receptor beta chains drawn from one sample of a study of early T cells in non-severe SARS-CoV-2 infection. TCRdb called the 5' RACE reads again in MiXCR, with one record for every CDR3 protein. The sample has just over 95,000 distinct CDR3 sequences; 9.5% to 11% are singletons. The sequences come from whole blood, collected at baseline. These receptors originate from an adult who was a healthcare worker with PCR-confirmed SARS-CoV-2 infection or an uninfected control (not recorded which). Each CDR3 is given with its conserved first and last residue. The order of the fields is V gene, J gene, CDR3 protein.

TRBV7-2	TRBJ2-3	CASSRDRTPSTDTQYF
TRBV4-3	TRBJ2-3	CASSQEGGLGTDTQYF
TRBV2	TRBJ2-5	CASTLGLEQETQYF
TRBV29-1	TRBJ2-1	CSVAPTIGEQFF
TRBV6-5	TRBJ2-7	CASSRGTAYEQYF
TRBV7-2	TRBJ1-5	CASSRNRDSNQPQHF
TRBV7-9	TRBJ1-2	CASSWDSIYGYTF
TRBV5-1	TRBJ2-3	CASSWSTDTQYF
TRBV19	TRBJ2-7	CASSITGQEPYEQYF
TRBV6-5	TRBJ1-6	CASSWTNNSPLHF
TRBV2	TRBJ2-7	CASSRGDITYYEQYF
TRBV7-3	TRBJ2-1	CASSPGSNNEQFF
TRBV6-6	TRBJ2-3	CASSLSSDTQYF
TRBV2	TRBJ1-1	CASSEEAPRDTEAFF
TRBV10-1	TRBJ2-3	CASSDSGSGTDTQYF
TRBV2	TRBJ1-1	CASTGFGTEAFF
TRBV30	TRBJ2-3	CAWSSSGGTDTQYF
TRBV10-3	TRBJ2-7	CAIKDERNSYEQYF